One T cell receptor (beta chain) is described in this entry. Its antigen remains undetermined. Base qualities were left out, and no much larger clone turns up one base away. TCR CDR3 regions were amplified from genomic DNA by multiplex PCR using the deep immunoSEQ assay. For each cell subset, the extracted genomic DNA was distributed evenly across all wells of several immunoSEQ 96-well plates, and each plate served as one replicate. For sorted subsets, approximately 190 ng of genomic DNA, equivalent to 30,000 or so T cell genomes, went into each replicate PCR. Purified libraries were measured with a Qubit 3.0 fluorometer, size-checked on a Bioanalyzer 2100, and measured again with the KAPA Library Quantification kit. A separate single-read 150-cycle Illumina NextSeq 550 flow cell was used to sequence each immunoSEQ 96-well plate. The study's processing was this. Because the immunoSEQ output held only junctional sequences and lacked quality scores, the filtering could not match the filtering applied to full-length reads. To assign V/J genes and CDR3, sequences were annotated against IMGT germline references using PyIR, a Python wrapper for IgBLAST v1.9. Any read was removed if the V/J assignment was weak (E-value above 1e-6), the CDR3 was missing, or the read contained stop codons, out-of-frame junctions, or ambiguous translated residues. A V3J clonotype was defined by an identical inferred V gene, J gene, and CDR3 amino acid sequence. To compute the percentage overlap between repertoires, the number of shared unique clonotypes was divided by the size of the smaller repertoire. Repertoire richness was assessed with RTK rarefaction, the Chao1 estimator, and Recon v2.1 estimates of unobserved clonotypes. OLGA was used to compute generation probabilities for all TCRbeta clonotypes that the gDNA method yielded from several donors. Here the immuneACCESS table is served through TCRdb, limited to in-frame sequences with V and J called. Missing clones are a known gap in these copies; in checked studies unresolved V genes cover under half, and the rest lacks a known reason. The V and J calls and the clone size are those of that table, but D and trimming were determined from the DNA. Across this sample there are 850,000 to 1,200,000 clones, with about 75% seen only once. The top ten clonotypes cover roughly 1.4% of the sample.

This sample stems from a study of shared clonotypes between healthy human individuals (dated by TCRdb to the early 2020s). Describing the broader study: The cohort included a few men and a couple of women between 18 and 49 years of age. Per donor, leukapheresis produced somewhere between about 0.8 and 9 billion PBMCs. Blood TCR repertoires of about five healthy adults were deeply sequenced to estimate repertoire size and the extent of clonotype sharing between individuals. Per donor, three plates each were used for CD4 naive and CD4 memory, two for CD8 naive, and one for CD8 memory. Different laboratories and diverse techniques were used to prepare libraries and sequence TCR repertoires, to increase sequencing depth and limit assay-specific biases.

The donors were healthy, HIV-negative adults who had no recently reported acute infections or vaccinations. All donors were Caucasian adults living in Nashville, Tennessee, USA. CD4+ T cells were enriched by magnetic negative selection; naive cells were then positively selected on CD45RA, and the negative fraction formed the memory subset. Blood was collected by leukapheresis, and PBMCs were isolated by Ficoll-Histopaque density gradient centrifugation and then cryopreserved in liquid nitrogen vapor phase. Analytical flow cytometry was used to check the purity and quantity of every magnetically sorted T cell population. Genomic DNA was isolated from each sorted fraction and quantified by UV absorbance on a Nanodrop 2000c. At the junction V is shortened by 5 bases and J by 5 bases, with 15 bases in between. The CDR3 runs 14 amino acids, cysteine and phenylalanine included. Only the CDR3 DNA stays, 42 bases, in frame from base 1. The CDR1 and CDR2 encoded by the germline V gene are SGHTA and FQGNSA.

Beyond this particular receptor, the publication reports: Only blood was sampled, and tissue TCR repertoires likely differ from those in blood. Pairwise subsampling led to the expectation that sequencing depth would affect the degree of clonotype sharing among donors. Clonotypes shared by all four sorted-subset donors showed higher generation probabilities than non-shared clonotypes. Naive subsets generally had larger estimated clonotype richness than memory subsets did. The genetic and exposure-history diversity represented was limited by the small number of donors. Incomplete sequencing was indicated by rarefaction of sorted-subset datasets, despite the large sequencing depth. About 5% of naive CD4, around 4% of naive CD8, about 2.4% of memory CD4, and more than 0.35% of memory CD8 clonotypes were shared across a handful of donors.

The chain uses TRBV7-2 and TRBJ1-2; D gene: possibly TRBD1, on 5 matching bases. Sequencing was performed on memory CD4+ T cells sorted from blood. The label giving this sample's cell subset or site can be read as: CD45RA-negative fraction. This clonotype originated in a man younger than 35 in good health. The DNA reads TGTGCCAGCAGCCCCGGGGGACTAGGATATGGCTACACCTTC. This encodes CASSPGGLGYGYTF.